Sequencing of this TCR beta chain was carried out in a study of blood T cell repertoires in COVID-19. The J segment lost 7 bases and the V segment lost 2 bases, leaving 4 bases of the junction unmatched. The CDR3 is 13 residues long. Germline V gene sequence: CDR1 SGHTA, CDR2 FQGNSA. Adults between roughly 18 and 90 years of age took part from about two dozen US areas. The study assigned cohorts using participant-reported clinical history. Original handling: Amplifying reference gene primers gave estimates of nucleated cell counts. Sequencing used immunoSEQ multiplex PCR; TCRdb keeps in-frame clones, though not all of them. V, J and clone size are taken as reported in that table, and D and trimming were inferred from the DNA itself. Here the sample spans 400,000 or so clones, more than 75% being singletons.

Specimen: PBMCs or T cells enriched from blood (not recorded which). This rearrangement joins TRBV7-2 to TRBJ2-5, with 7 bases lining up with TRBD2. This receptor was identified in a man aged 35-49 years in a cohort exposed to, infected with or recovered from COVID-19 (not recorded which). The CDR3 DNA is TGTGCCAGCAGCTTAATAGGGAGGGGGACCCAGTACTTC. This gives the protein CASSLIGRGTQYF.